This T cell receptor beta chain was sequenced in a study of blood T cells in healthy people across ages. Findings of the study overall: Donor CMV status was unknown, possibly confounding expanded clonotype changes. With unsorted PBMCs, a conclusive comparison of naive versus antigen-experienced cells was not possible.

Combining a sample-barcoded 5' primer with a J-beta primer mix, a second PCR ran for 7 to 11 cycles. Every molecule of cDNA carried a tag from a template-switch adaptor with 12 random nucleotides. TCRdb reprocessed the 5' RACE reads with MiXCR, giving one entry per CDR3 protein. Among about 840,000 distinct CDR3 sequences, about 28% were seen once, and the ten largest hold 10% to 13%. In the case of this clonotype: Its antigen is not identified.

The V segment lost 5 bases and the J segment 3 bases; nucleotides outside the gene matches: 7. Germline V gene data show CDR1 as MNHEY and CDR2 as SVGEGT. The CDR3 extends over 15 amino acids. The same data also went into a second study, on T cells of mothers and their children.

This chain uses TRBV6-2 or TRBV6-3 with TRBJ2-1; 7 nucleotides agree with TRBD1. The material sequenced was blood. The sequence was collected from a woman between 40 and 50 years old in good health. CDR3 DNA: TGTGCCAGCAGTCGACAGGGAAGGGGCTACAATGAGCAGTTCTTC. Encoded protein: CASSRQGRGYNEQFF.